These T cell receptor beta chains were read from a single sample in a study of breast tumors, draining lymph nodes, adjacent tissues. MiXCR was run by TCRdb on the multiplex PCR reads, yielding one entry per CDR3 protein. The table shows about 24,000 distinct CDR3 sequences, with 68% occurring only once. Sequencing was done on a sample of tumor-adjacent breast tissue. The receptors shown here come from a female donor with breast cancer. Some clones in this sample may be carry-over from other donors' samples. CDR3s leave out the opening cysteine and the closing phenylalanine or tryptophan. Fields, in order: J gene, V gene, CDR3 protein.

>TRBJ2-2|TRBV2
ASRGGTTGELF
>TRBJ2-3|TRBV7-9
ASSVEGASTDTQY
>TRBJ2-5|TRBV25-1
ASSDFGVSETQY
>TRBJ2-3|TRBV10-1
ASKGSVLLVDTQY
>TRBJ2-2|TRBV5-6
ASSLGQTGELF
>TRBJ1-6|TRBV2
ASSWDSSYNSPLH
>TRBJ2-7|TRBV29-1
SARAGAEQY
>TRBJ2-7|TRBV5-1
ASSWGPRGYGEQY
>TRBJ2-1|TRBV27
ASSSQRPGLAGSYEQF
>TRBJ2-3|TRBV12-3/TRBV12-4
ASSWGQLADTQY
>TRBJ2-7|TRBV6-5
ASSYSTMDRAYEQY
>TRBJ2-1|TRBV3-1
ASSQRTSSEQF
>TRBJ2-5|TRBV27
ASRDSGLQETQY
>TRBJ2-3|TRBV7-8
ASSLEASTDTQY
>TRBJ2-7|TRBV11-2
ASSLAGDRDLYEQY
>TRBJ2-5|TRBV2
ASSRDRGQETRY
>TRBJ1-2|TRBV15
AASLVVGQGKDGYT
>TRBJ1-4|TRBV11-1
ASSPRTAEKLF
>TRBJ1-2|TRBV5-1
ASSHGTGSGGYT
>TRBJ2-7|TRBV5-5
ASSLLLAGGGTYEQY
>TRBJ1-6|TRBV15
ATSRDRGYSPLH
>TRBJ2-5|TRBV20-1
SALLGTGGETQY
>TRBJ2-3|TRBV5-8
ASSGGWTDTQY
>TRBJ2-5|TRBV28
ASSLLRQETQY
>TRBJ2-5|TRBV5-8
ASSTSGGGGETQY
>TRBJ2-7|TRBV28
ASSIRDSAYEQY
>TRBJ1-4|TRBV5-1
ASSLVPGTGFEKLF
>TRBJ2-1|TRBV27
ASSFGNEQF